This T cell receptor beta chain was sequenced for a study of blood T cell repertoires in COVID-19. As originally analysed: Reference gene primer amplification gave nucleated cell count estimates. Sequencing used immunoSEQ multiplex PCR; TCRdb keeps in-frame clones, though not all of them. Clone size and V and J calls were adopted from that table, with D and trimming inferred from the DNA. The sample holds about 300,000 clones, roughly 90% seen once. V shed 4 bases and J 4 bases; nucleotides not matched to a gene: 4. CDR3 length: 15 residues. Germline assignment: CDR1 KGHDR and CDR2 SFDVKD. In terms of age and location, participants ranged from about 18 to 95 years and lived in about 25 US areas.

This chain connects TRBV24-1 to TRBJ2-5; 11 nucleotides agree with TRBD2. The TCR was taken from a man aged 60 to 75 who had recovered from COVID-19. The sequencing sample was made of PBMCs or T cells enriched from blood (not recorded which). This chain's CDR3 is CATSETSGSGETQYF. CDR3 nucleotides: TGTGCCACCAGTGAAACTAGCGGGAGCGGAGAGACCCAGTACTTC.